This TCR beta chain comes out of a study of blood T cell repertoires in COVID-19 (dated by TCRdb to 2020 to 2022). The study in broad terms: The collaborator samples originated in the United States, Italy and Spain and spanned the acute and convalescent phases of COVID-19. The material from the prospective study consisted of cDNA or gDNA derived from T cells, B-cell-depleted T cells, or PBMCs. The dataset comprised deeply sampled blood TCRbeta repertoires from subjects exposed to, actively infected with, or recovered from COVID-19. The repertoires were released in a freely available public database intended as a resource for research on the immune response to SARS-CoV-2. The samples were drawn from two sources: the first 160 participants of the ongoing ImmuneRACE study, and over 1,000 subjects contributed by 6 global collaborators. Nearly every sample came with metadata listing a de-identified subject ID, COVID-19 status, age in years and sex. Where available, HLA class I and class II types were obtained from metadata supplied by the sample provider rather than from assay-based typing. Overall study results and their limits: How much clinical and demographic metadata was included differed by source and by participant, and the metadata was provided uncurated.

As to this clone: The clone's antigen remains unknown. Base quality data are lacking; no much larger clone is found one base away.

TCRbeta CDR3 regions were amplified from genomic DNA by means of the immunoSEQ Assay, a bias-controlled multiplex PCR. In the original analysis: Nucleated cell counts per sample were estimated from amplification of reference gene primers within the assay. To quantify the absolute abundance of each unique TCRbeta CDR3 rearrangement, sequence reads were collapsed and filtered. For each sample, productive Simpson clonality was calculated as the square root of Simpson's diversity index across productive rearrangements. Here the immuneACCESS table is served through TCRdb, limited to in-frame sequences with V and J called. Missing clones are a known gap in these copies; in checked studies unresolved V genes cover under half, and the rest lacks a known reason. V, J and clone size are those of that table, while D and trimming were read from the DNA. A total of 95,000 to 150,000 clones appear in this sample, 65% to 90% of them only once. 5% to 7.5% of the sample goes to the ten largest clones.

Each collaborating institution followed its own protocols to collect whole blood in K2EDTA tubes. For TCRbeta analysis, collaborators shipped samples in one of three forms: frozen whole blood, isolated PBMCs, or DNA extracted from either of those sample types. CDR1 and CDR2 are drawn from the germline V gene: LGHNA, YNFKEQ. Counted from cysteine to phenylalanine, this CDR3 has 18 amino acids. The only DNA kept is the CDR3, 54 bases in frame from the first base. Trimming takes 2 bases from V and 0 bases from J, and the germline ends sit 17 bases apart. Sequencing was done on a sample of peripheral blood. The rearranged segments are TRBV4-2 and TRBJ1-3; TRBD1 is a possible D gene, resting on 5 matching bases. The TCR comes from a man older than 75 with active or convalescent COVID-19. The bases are TGTGCCAGCAGCCAAAGGGGTGGTGGGTTCGGCTCTGGAAACACCATATATTTT. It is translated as CASSQRGGGFGSGNTIYF.